These 32 T cell receptor beta chains were all obtained from the same sample, sequenced in a study of early T cells in non-severe SARS-CoV-2 infection (dated by TCRdb to the early 2020s). The library was built by means of 5' RACE. These reads were obtained on a NextSeq 500. In-frame beta chains were kept once TCRdb had trimmed the public reads at Q25 with fastp and called clones with MiXCR. Records with the same CDR3 protein are collapsed into one entry carrying the most frequent genes and DNA. In this sample the table shows roughly 70,000 distinct CDR3 sequences, roughly 18% of which occur a single time. Clones ranked in the top ten supply around 9.8% of the sample. Sequencing was performed on whole blood, taken at baseline. The receptors were sampled from an adult who was a healthcare worker with PCR-confirmed SARS-CoV-2 infection or an uninfected control (not recorded which).

This clonotype occurred many times. The rearrangement uses TRBV4-2 and TRBJ1-5, with D tentatively TRBD1 (6 bases). Trimming took off 6 bases at V and 2 bases at J, with 11 bases between the two ends. CDR1 is LGHNA and CDR2 is YNFKEQ in the germline V gene. This CDR3 comprises 14 residues. The CDR3 region has the DNA TGTGCCAGCAGGGATGCAGGGGGCAATCAGCCCCAGCATTTT. As protein: CASRDAGGNQPQHF.

A few counts support this clonotype. The gene calls are TRBV29-1 and TRBJ2-1, with TRBD2 matching 7 bases. In germline, CDR1 is SQVTM, CDR2 ANQGSEA. The junction had 8 bases not matched to a gene; V was cut back by 7 bases and J by 8 bases. This CDR3 spans 12 amino acids. For the CDR3, the DNA is TGCAGCGCTGCGACTAGCCTCGATGAGCAGTTCTTC. Protein sequence: CSAATSLDEQFF.

The V gene is TRBV5-5, the J gene TRBJ1-4; 10 bases agree with TRBD1. The length of the CDR3 is 14 residues. V lost 4 bases to trimming and J lost 7 bases; unmatched junction nucleotides: 4. Germline values: CDR1 SGHKS, CDR2 YYEKEE (reference sequence). The CDR3 DNA is TGTGCCAGCAGCGACAGGGGGCGCGGTGAAAAACTGTTTTTT. Protein product: CASSDRGRGEKLFF.

V gene TRBV12-3 or TRBV12-4 combines with J gene TRBJ1-2, with D possibly matching TRBD1 (5 bases). V was clipped by 5 bases and J by 2 bases, with 9 bases between them. This CDR3 contains 13 residues. CDR3 region: CASSPTVNYGYTF. CDR3 DNA: TGTGCCAGCAGTCCGACAGTAAACTATGGCTACACCTTC.

This rearrangement joins TRBV7-6 to TRBJ2-3; 8 bases line up with TRBD2. The CDR3 extends over 15 amino acids. The V gene's germline CDR1 is SGHVS and CDR2 FNYEAQ. V lost 4 bases and J lost 5; bases outside the gene matches: 8. CDR3 DNA: TGTGCCAGCAGCTCCTCGGGACTAGTGGGAGATACGCAGTATTTT. Translating gives CASSSSGLVGDTQYF.

The chain carries TRBV7-2 and TRBJ2-7; D gene uncertain. V lost 1 base to trimming and J lost 4 bases, with 11 bases between them. This CDR3 comprises 14 residues. In germline, CDR1 is SGHTA, CDR2 FQGNSA. DNA for the CDR3: TGTGCCAGCAGCTTAGAGGCGGCAGAGTACGAGCAGTACTTC. It codes for CASSLEAAEYEQYF.

This rearrangement joins TRBV6-5 to TRBJ2-7, with 7 bases that match TRBD1. This CDR3 is built from 14 residues. Germline V lookup: CDR1 MNHEY, CDR2 SVGAGI. V was clipped by 2 bases and J by 3 bases; unmatched bases: 4. The CDR3 spells CASSYTRDSYEQYF. Here the CDR3 DNA reads TGTGCCAGCAGTTACACGAGGGACAGCTACGAGCAGTACTTC.

This clonotype has ten or more counts. V usage is TRBV6-1 and J usage is TRBJ1-1, with D perhaps TRBD1 (5 bases). Germline lookup yields CDR1 MNHNS and CDR2 SASEGT. V dropped 7 bases and J dropped 5 bases, with 11 bases sitting between them. The CDR3 extends over 12 amino acids. CDR3 sequence: CASNRMWTEAFF. CDR3 nucleotides: TGTGCCAGCAACAGGATGTGGACTGAAGCTTTCTTT.

A few counts support this clonotype. The chain recombines TRBV7-2 with TRBJ2-7, with a possible D match to TRBD2 (6 bases). There are 14 residues in the CDR3. Trimming removed 5 bases from V and 0 bases from J, with 11 bases in between. Germline CDR1 and CDR2: SGHTA and FQGNSA. The CDR3 loop reads CASSPGGSSYEQYF. The CDR3 region has the DNA TGTGCCAGCAGCCCCGGAGGGAGCTCCTACGAGCAGTACTTC.

This clonotype showed up many times. V usage is TRBV11-3 and J usage is TRBJ2-1; D is uncertain. Looked up from germline, CDR1 is SGHNT and CDR2 is YENEEA. This CDR3 has 19 residues. The V end was cut by 6 bases, the J end by 8 bases, with 32 bases between. CDR3 residues: CASRSTERLSYRIVDEQFF. For the CDR3, the DNA is TGTGCCAGCAGATCGACCGAGAGATTATCATATCGCATTGTCGATGAGCAGTTCTTC. Combining the CDR3 with reference TRBV11-3 and TRBJ2-1 gives the whole variable domain EAGVVQSPRYKIIEKKQPVAFWCNPISGHNTLYWYLQNLGQGPELLIRYENEEAVDDSQLPKDRFSAERLKGVDSTLKIQPAELGDSAVYLCASRSTERLSYRIVDEQFFGPGTRLTVL.

The table lists this clonotype with a few counts. This chain joins TRBV11-2 and TRBJ2-5; 11 bases agree with TRBD1. Per the germline V gene, CDR1 is SGHAT and CDR2 is FQNNGV. Germline trimming cut 5 bases from V and 5 bases from J; bases unmatched to any gene: 7. This CDR3 has 15 amino acids. The CDR3 sequence is CASSSGTGGAETQYF. For the CDR3, the DNA is TGTGCCAGCAGCAGCGGGACAGGGGGAGCTGAGACCCAGTACTTC.

The chain uses TRBV11-2 and TRBJ2-3; weak D call: TRBD1 (6 bases). CDR1 and CDR2 (germline): SGHAT, FQNNGV. CDR3 length: 16 amino acids. The V end was cut by 7 bases, the J end by 0 bases, with 17 bases between. The CDR3 region is CASTTGRFLSTDTQYF. DNA of the CDR3: TGTGCCAGCACCACAGGGCGGTTCCTAAGCACAGATACGCAGTATTTT. The full variable domain, its missing parts supplied by reference TRBV11-2 and TRBJ2-3, is EAGVAQSPRYKIIEKRQSVAFWCNPISGHATLYWYQQILGQGPKLLIQFQNNGVVDDSQLPKDRFSAERLKGVDSTLKIQPAKLEDSAVYLCASTTGRFLSTDTQYFGPGTRLTVL.

In this sample, this clonotype turned up a few times. The genes are TRBV19 and TRBJ2-4; TRBD1 matches at 7 bases. CDR3 length: 16 residues. V dropped 4 bases and J dropped 5; count of bases not matched to a gene: 11. CDR1 LNHDA and CDR2 SQIVND come from the germline V gene (reference sequence). The CDR3 region is CASSTKIPGQQNIQYF. The CDR3 nucleotides read TGTGCCAGTAGTACAAAGATTCCGGGACAGCAAAACATTCAGTACTTC.

The table lists this clonotype with a few counts. The chain is built from TRBV12-3 or TRBV12-4 and TRBJ2-3; no firm D call. The V end was cut by 2 bases, the J end by 5 bases, with 5 bases between. The CDR3 spans 12 residues. The CDR3 coding sequence is TGTGCCAGCAGTTTATCAAGAGATACGCAGTATTTT. It specifies CASSLSRDTQYF.

This clonotype was seen a few times. The genes are TRBV9 and TRBJ2-2; 9 bases agree with TRBD1. The germline V gene has CDR1 SGDLS and CDR2 YYNGEE. The CDR3 extends over 16 amino acids. The V and J ends lost 4 bases and 9 bases, in that order; junction bases with no gene match: 13. The CDR3 loop reads CASSMSRDRAIRELFF. CDR3 bases: TGTGCCAGCAGCATGTCCCGGGACAGGGCCATAAGGGAGCTGTTTTTT.

This chain links TRBV6-1 with TRBJ2-5; TRBD1 matches 7 bases. The CDR3 has 14 residues. CDR1 MNHNS and CDR2 SASEGT come from the germline V gene. V dropped 8 bases and J dropped 4; count of bases not matched to a gene: 10. The CDR3 is CASDFDRAAETQYF. CDR3 nucleotides: TGTGCCAGCGATTTCGACAGGGCAGCAGAGACCCAGTACTTC.

This clonotype has more than one count but fewer than ten. The chain uses TRBV7-2 and TRBJ2-3, with D maybe TRBD1 (6 bases). CDR1 is SGHTA and CDR2 is FQGNSA in the germline V gene. CDR3 size: 18 residues. The germline V and J ends were trimmed by 4 bases and 1 base, with 21 bases remaining between them. CDR3 nucleotides: TGTGCCAGCAGCTCTCTGCCCGGGACACCACCCCGCACAGATACGCAGTATTTT. This translates into CASSSLPGTPPRTDTQYF. The full variable domain, completed using reference TRBV7-2 and TRBJ2-3, is GAGVSQSPSNKVTEKGKDVELRCDPISGHTALYWYRQSLGQGLEFLIYFQGNSAPDKSGLPSDRFSAERTGGSVSTLTIQRTQQEDSAVYLCASSSLPGTPPRTDTQYFGPGTRLTVL.

V gene TRBV19 combines with J gene TRBJ2-4; D gene ambiguous. The CDR3 loop spans 16 amino acids. Germline loops: CDR1 LNHDA, CDR2 SQIVND (reference sequence). V was trimmed by 3 bases and J by 0 bases, leaving 12 bases between them. As DNA, the CDR3 is TGTGCCAGTAGTATCGCCAGCAGTCTAGCCAAAAACATTCAGTACTTC. Its protein is CASSIASSLAKNIQYF. Using reference TRBV19 and TRBJ2-4 for the parts outside the CDR3, the full variable domain is DGGITQSPKYLFRKEGQNVTLSCEQNLNHDAMYWYRQDPGQGLRLIYYSQIVNDFQKGDIAEGYSVSREKKESFPLTVTSAQKNPTAFYLCASSIASSLAKNIQYFGAGTRLSVL.

This clonotype showed up just a few times. The genes are TRBV9 and TRBJ1-2; D not certain. The germline V gene encodes CDR1 SGDLS and CDR2 YYNGEE. V was pared by 2 bases and J by 4 bases, with 6 bases between. There are 12 residues in the CDR3. The CDR3 loop is CASSVHGYGYTF. The CDR3 coding sequence is TGTGCCAGCAGCGTTCATGGCTATGGCTACACCTTC. The full variable domain, in which reference TRBV9 and TRBJ1-2 provide the parts outside the CDR3, is DSGVTQTPKHLITATGQRVTLRCSPRSGDLSVYWYQQSLDQGLQFLIQYYNGEERAKGNILERFSAQQFPDLHSELNLSSLELGDSALYFCASSVHGYGYTFGSGTRLTVV.

The chain links TRBV20-1 to TRBJ1-2, with 7 bases fitting TRBD1. V trimming: 3 bases; J trimming: 4 bases; junction bases outside the gene matches: 5. CDR3 length: 13 residues. Germline lookup yields CDR1 DFQATT and CDR2 SNEGSKA (reference sequence). The CDR3 loop reads CSASHRGLYGYTF. Written as DNA, the CDR3 is TGCAGTGCTAGCCACAGGGGTCTCTATGGCTACACCTTC.

This sequence joins TRBV27 and TRBJ1-1; D is perhaps TRBD1 (6 bases). The CDR3 runs to 15 residues. The V gene's germline CDR1 is MNHEY and CDR2 SMNVEV (reference sequence). The V gene lost 1 base and the J gene lost 1 base, with 10 bases spanning the gap. CDR3 protein: CASSLFGGPNTEAFF. In nucleotides, the CDR3 is TGTGCCAGCAGTTTATTTGGGGGGCCGAACACTGAAGCTTTCTTT.

This clonotype was observed a few times. The chain is built from TRBV29-1 and TRBJ2-3, with TRBD1 matching 9 bases. The V gene's germline CDR1 is SQVTM and CDR2 ANQGSEA. Trimming cost V 7 bases and J 4 bases; bases outside gene matches: 6. The CDR3 has 13 residues. This chain's CDR3 is CSGMGQGSDTQYF. In nucleotides, the CDR3 is TGCAGCGGCATGGGACAGGGTTCAGATACGCAGTATTTT.

The chain links TRBV7-8 to TRBJ2-6; D not certain. This CDR3 comprises 13 residues. Trimming left V 3 bases short and J 2 bases short, with 2 bases between. The V gene's germline CDR1 is SGHVS and CDR2 FQNEAQ. Written as DNA, the CDR3 is TGTGCCAGCAGCTTCGCTGGGGCCAACGTCCTGACTTTC. It specifies CASSFAGANVLTF.

The chain couples TRBV7-9 to TRBJ2-2; D uncertain. V was pared by 2 bases and J by 3 bases, with 4 bases between. The CDR3 spans 13 residues. Germline lookup yields CDR1 SEHNR and CDR2 FQNEAQ (reference sequence). CDR3 in amino acids: CASSLQYTGELFF. CDR3 sequence (DNA): TGTGCCAGCAGCTTACAGTACACCGGGGAGCTGTTTTTT.

The V gene is TRBV19, the J gene TRBJ1-4; no definite D call. CDR1 and CDR2 from the germline V gene are LNHDA and SQIVND (reference sequence). The V end was cut by 5 bases, the J end by 8 bases, with 9 bases between. This CDR3 is 12 amino acids long. The CDR3, as DNA: TGTGCCAGTAGTTTCGGTCGGGAAAAACTGTTTTTT. Translating it yields CASSFGREKLFF.

The chain links TRBV20-1 to TRBJ2-1; D is unresolved. The CDR3 runs to 12 residues. From germline, CDR1 is DFQATT and CDR2 SNEGSKA (reference sequence). Trimming removed 0 bases at V and 8 bases at J, with 8 bases between. The CDR3 coding sequence is TGCAGTGCTAGAGATAACGAGTATGAGCAGTTCTTC. Amino acid sequence: CSARDNEYEQFF.

This clonotype was found a few times. The genes are TRBV29-1 and TRBJ2-1; D remains ambiguous. The V and J ends lost 6 bases and 4 bases respectively, with 7 bases between them. Germline CDR1 SQVTM, CDR2 ANQGSEA. There are 11 residues in the CDR3. The CDR3 loop reads CSVALYNEQFF. DNA of the CDR3: TGCAGCGTAGCCTTGTACAATGAGCAGTTCTTC.

This clonotype has just a few counts. The rearrangement uses TRBV5-6 and TRBJ2-7, with 12 bases aligning to TRBD2. The V and J ends lost 3 bases and 5 bases, in that order; junction bases with no gene match: 9. The germline V gene has CDR1 SGHDT and CDR2 YYEEEE. This CDR3 spans 16 amino acids. The DNA of the CDR3 is TGTGCCAGCAGCTCGCTGACTAGCGGGAGAAGGCACGAGCAGTACTTC. This sequence encodes CASSSLTSGRRHEQYF.

There are many counts of this clonotype. This sequence joins TRBV4-3 and TRBJ1-4; 12 bases line up with TRBD1. This CDR3 region has 18 residues. The junction had 6 bases not matched to a gene; V was cut back by 1 base and J by 3 bases. Germline V gene data show CDR1 as LGHNA and CDR2 as YSLEER. CDR3 in amino acids: CASSQAAGQGAPNEKLFF. CDR3 nucleotides: TGCGCCAGCAGCCAAGCTGCGGGACAGGGGGCGCCTAATGAAAAACTGTTTTTT.

The gene calls are TRBV6-5 and TRBJ1-1; 8 bases map to TRBD1. Trimming took 5 bases from V and 1 from J; bases not matched to a gene: 9. The CDR3 consists of 16 residues. The germline gives CDR1 MNHEY, CDR2 SVGAGI. The CDR3 DNA is TGTGCCAGCAGTACCCGGACAGGGATCAAGAACACTGAAGCTTTCTTT. Translating it yields CASSTRTGIKNTEAFF.

The chain combines TRBV5-6 with TRBJ2-7, with a tentative D call TRBD1 (6 bases). Germline V gene data show CDR1 as SGHDT and CDR2 as YYEEEE. V lost 4 bases and J 5 bases, leaving 19 bases between the germline ends. This CDR3 region has 15 residues. The CDR3 is CASSGRTVLTDEQYF. CDR3 bases: TGTGCCAGCAGCGGAAGGACAGTACTTACTGACGAGCAGTACTTC.

This clonotype was detected only a few times. This chain uses TRBV30 with TRBJ1-5; D is unresolved. Trimming took 0 bases from V and 0 from J, leaving 6 bases between them. Germline loops: CDR1 GTSNPN, CDR2 SVGIG (reference sequence). This CDR3 has 14 amino acids. The CDR3 is CAWSVPASNQPQHF. CDR3 bases: TGTGCCTGGAGTGTACCGGCTAGCAATCAGCCCCAGCATTTT.